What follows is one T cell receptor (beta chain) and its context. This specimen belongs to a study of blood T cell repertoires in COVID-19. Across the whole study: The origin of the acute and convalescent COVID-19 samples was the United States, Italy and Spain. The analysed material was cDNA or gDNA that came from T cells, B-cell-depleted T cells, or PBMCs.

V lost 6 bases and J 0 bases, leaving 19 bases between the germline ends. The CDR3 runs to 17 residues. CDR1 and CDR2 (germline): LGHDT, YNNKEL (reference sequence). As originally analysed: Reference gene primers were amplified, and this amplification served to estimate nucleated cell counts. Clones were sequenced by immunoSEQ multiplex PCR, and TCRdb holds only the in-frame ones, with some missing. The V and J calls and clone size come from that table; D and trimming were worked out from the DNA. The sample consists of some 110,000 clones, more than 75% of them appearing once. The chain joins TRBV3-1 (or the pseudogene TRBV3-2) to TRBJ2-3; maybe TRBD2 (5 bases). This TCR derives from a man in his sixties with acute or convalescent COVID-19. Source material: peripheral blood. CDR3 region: CASSRPVSGVSTDTQYF. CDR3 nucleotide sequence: TGTGCCAGCAGTCGCCCCGTGAGCGGAGTTAGCACAGATACGCAGTATTTT.